This passage covers 29 T cell receptor beta chains from one sample sequenced in a study of vaccination and CD4 T cells after COVID-19. These receptors' antigens are unknown. Researchers used the Oncomine TCR Beta short-read assay to sequence DNA from cultured CD4+ T cells. TCRdb ran MiXCR on the PCR reads and lists one entry per CDR3 protein. The table records some 16,000 distinct CDR3 sequences, 50% to 55% of them present only once. Treatment denoted: roughly 10-day PBMC culture with coronavirus spike peptide pools or control peptides (ViraFEST assay). Sequencing was done on a sample of CD4+ T cells from blood, cultured in vitro. Receptor source: a human donor who had recovered from COVID-19.

This clonotype was found a few times. The chain joins TRBV4-2 to TRBJ2-7, with D possibly being TRBD2 (6 bases). The germline gives CDR1 LGHNA, CDR2 YNFKEQ. The CDR3 is 15 residues long. Deletions cut 1 base from V and 1 base from J, with 11 bases between. The chain's CDR3 is CASSQGTGSSYEQYF. CDR3 in DNA: TGTGCCAGCAGCCAAGGAACCGGGAGTTCCTACGAGCAGTACTTC.

The chain recombines TRBV12-3 or TRBV12-4 with TRBJ2-2, with 8 bases identical to TRBD2. Germline trimming cut 7 bases from V and 6 bases from J; bases unmatched to any gene: 7. The CDR3 is made up of 14 amino acids. Here the CDR3 DNA reads TGTGCCAGCACGGCGGGGGGCGCGGCCGGGGAGCTGTTTTTT. This encodes CASTAGGAAGELFF.

V gene TRBV7-2 combines with J gene TRBJ1-5, with D possibly matching TRBD1 (5 bases). V lost 3 bases to trimming and J lost 2 bases, with 14 bases between them. Germline-derived CDR1 and CDR2 are SGHTA and FQGNSA. This CDR3 region has 16 residues. The CDR3 protein is CASSLGDRVGNQPQHF. For the CDR3, the DNA is TGTGCCAGCAGCTTGGGGGACCGGGTTGGCAATCAGCCCCAGCATTTT.

The genes are TRBV6-1 and TRBJ2-1; a possible D gene is TRBD2 (5 bases). The CDR3 runs 14 residues. Trimming removed 0 bases from V and 8 bases from J, with 11 bases in between. Germline CDR1 and CDR2: MNHNS and SASEGT. In nucleotides, the CDR3 is TGTGCCAGCAGTGAAGCGGCCCGGCGGGATGAGCAGTTCTTC. Its protein is CASSEAARRDEQFF.

This chain uses TRBV20-1 with TRBJ2-3, with D tentatively TRBD2 (7 bases). The germline V and J ends were trimmed by 4 bases and 3 bases, with 20 bases remaining between them. This CDR3 has 16 residues. CDR1 and CDR2 from the germline V gene are DFQATT and SNEGSKA (reference sequence). CDR3 bases: TGCAGTGCTATTCCGGTCGAGGGGGGGCGTACAGATACGCAGTATTTT. It yields the protein CSAIPVEGGRTDTQYF.

The V gene is TRBV4-3, the J gene TRBJ2-3, with D tentatively TRBD1 or TRBD2 (5 bases each). There are 14 residues in the CDR3. Trimming removed 5 bases from V and 4 bases from J, with 13 bases in between. Germline lookup yields CDR1 LGHNA and CDR2 YSLEER. The CDR3 DNA sequence: TGCGCCAGCAGCGAGGGGATAGGGGCAGATACGCAGTATTTT. Translation: CASSEGIGADTQYF.

As concerns this clonotype: The junction departs from the called germline gene at one end, perhaps through a read error. The J gene is TRBJ1-1, the V gene TRBV2; TRBD1 matches 7 bases. Germline-derived CDR1 and CDR2 are SNHLY and FYNNEI. The CDR3 runs to 15 residues. The CDR3 is CASREDRVRDTEAFF. CDR3 DNA: TGTGCCAGCAGGGAAGACAGGGTCCGAGACACTGAAGCTTTCTTT.

The chain employs TRBV7-9 and TRBJ1-4; D possibly corresponds to TRBD1 (5 bases). The germline CDR1 and CDR2 sequences are SEHNR and FQNEAQ (reference sequence). The CDR3 extends over 14 amino acids. V was trimmed by 7 bases and J by 3 bases, leaving 12 bases between them. The CDR3 loop is CASTIGEANEKLFF. The CDR3 DNA reads TGTGCCAGCACTATAGGGGAGGCTAATGAAAAACTGTTTTTT.

This clonotype was detected only a few times. J is TRBJ2-5 and V is TRBV7-2, with 9 bases identical to TRBD2. The CDR3 is made up of 15 amino acids. The J segment lost 7 bases and the V segment lost 4 bases, leaving 10 bases of the junction unmatched. Germline V lookup: CDR1 SGHTA, CDR2 FQGNSA. CDR3 loop: CASSWGTSSGMTQYF. In DNA form, the CDR3 reads TGTGCCAGCAGCTGGGGGACTAGCAGTGGCATGACCCAGTACTTC.

J is TRBJ2-1 and V is TRBV25-1; 9 bases align to TRBD1. This CDR3 is built from 15 residues. Trimming took 6 bases from V and 2 from J; bases not matched to a gene: 5. Germline lookup yields CDR1 MGHDK and CDR2 SYGVNS. CDR3 DNA sequence: TGTGCCAGCAGGGAGGACAGGGGTCCCTACAATGAGCAGTTCTTC. Translating it yields CASREDRGPYNEQFF.

The V and J genes are TRBV28 and TRBJ2-4; D gene ambiguous. The CDR3 runs to 13 residues. Trimming took off 6 bases at V and 4 bases at J, with 10 bases between the two ends. Germline lookup yields CDR1 MDHEN and CDR2 SYDVKM. This chain's CDR3 is CASSWGSKNIQYF. The CDR3 DNA sequence: TGTGCCAGCAGCTGGGGAAGTAAAAACATTCAGTACTTC.

A single count supports this clonotype. CDR3 loop: CASSLQQGAAGELFF. Here the CDR3 DNA reads TGTGCCAGCAGCCTCCAACAGGGGGCAGCCGGGGAGCTGTTTTTT. J is TRBJ2-2 and V is TRBV11-2; 9 nucleotides line up with TRBD1. The CDR3 covers 15 residues. Trimming at V came to 5 bases and at J to 6 bases, leaving 7 bases not matched to a gene. Germline values: CDR1 SGHAT, CDR2 FQNNGV.

This clonotype appeared a few times. This chain links TRBV28 with TRBJ1-1; maybe TRBD1 (5 bases). The germline CDR1 and CDR2 sequences are MDHEN and SYDVKM. CDR3 length equals 17 residues. The ends were cut back, 1 base at V and 0 bases at J, with 15 bases in the middle. The CDR3 protein is CASSLYPNGGVNTEAFF. As DNA, the CDR3 is TGTGCCAGCAGTTTATACCCCAACGGAGGGGTGAACACTGAAGCTTTCTTT.

For the CDR3, the DNA is TGTGCCAGCAGCGCAGACAGGGGGGGCACTGAAGCTTTCTTT. Protein product: CASSADRGGTEAFF. This rearrangement joins TRBV7-2 to TRBJ1-1, with 9 positions matching TRBD1. Germline V gene sequence: CDR1 SGHTA, CDR2 FQGNSA. The CDR3 contains 14 residues. The V segment lost 5 bases and the J segment 4 bases; nucleotides outside the gene matches: 5.

In its sample, this clonotype was seen a few times. The chain couples TRBV5-1 to TRBJ1-1, with a possible D match to TRBD1 (6 bases). Looked up from germline, CDR1 is SGHRS and CDR2 is YFSETQ. Trimming removed 1 base from V and 0 bases from J, with 13 bases in between. The CDR3 covers 16 residues. The DNA of the CDR3 is TGCGCCAGCAGCTTGACCCACAGGGTGGTGAACACTGAAGCTTTCTTT. This sequence encodes CASSLTHRVVNTEAFF.

The chain joins TRBV4-2 to TRBJ2-7; D perhaps matches TRBD1 (5 bases). This CDR3 is built from 14 residues. Germline V gene data show CDR1 as LGHNA and CDR2 as YNFKEQ. Between the trimmed V and J ends, which lost 1 base and 0 bases, there was a span of 7 bases. This chain's CDR3 is CASSQATASYEQYF. As DNA, the CDR3 is TGTGCCAGCAGCCAAGCGACAGCCTCCTACGAGCAGTACTTC.

The chain combines TRBV20-1 with TRBJ1-5; a possible D gene is TRBD1 (6 bases). Looked up from germline, CDR1 is DFQATT and CDR2 is SNEGSKA (reference sequence). The CDR3 consists of 16 residues. The V end lost 1 base, the J end lost 0 bases, and 13 bases lay between the germline ends. CDR3 sequence reads: CSARVAGAVSNQPQHF. The CDR3 bases are TGCAGTGCTAGAGTAGCGGGGGCGGTTAGCAATCAGCCCCAGCATTTT.

A few counts support this clonotype. The rearrangement links TRBV6-1 to TRBJ1-3, with 8 nucleotides matching TRBD1. Germline CDR1 is MNHNS and CDR2 is SASEGT. This CDR3 has 15 amino acids. The V gene end was trimmed by 6 bases and the J gene end by 5 bases; junction bases not matched to a gene: 9. The CDR3 loop is CASSRSDRGRNTIYF. The CDR3 DNA follows: TGTGCCAGCAGCCGAAGCGACAGGGGACGAAACACCATATATTTT.

This rearrangement joins TRBV7-2 to TRBJ2-7; maybe TRBD2 (5 bases). The CDR3 extends over 13 amino acids. Trimming removed 5 bases at V and 5 bases at J, with 13 bases between. CDR1 is SGHTA, CDR2 FQGNSA, per germline. CDR3 protein: CASSPSGSHEQYF. The CDR3 region has the DNA TGTGCCAGCAGCCCTAGTGGGAGCCACGAGCAGTACTTC.

This clonotype was counted between two and nine times. For the CDR3, the DNA is TGTGCCATCAGACGTTCCGGGGGCACTGAAGCTTTCTTT. Translation: CAIRRSGGTEAFF. The chain couples TRBV10-3 to TRBJ1-1, with D perhaps TRBD1 (5 bases). V was cut by 6 bases and J by 4 bases, with 12 bases left in between. This CDR3 contains 13 residues. Germline V gene data show CDR1 as ENHRY and CDR2 as SYGVKD.

The chain is built from TRBV5-1 and TRBJ2-1; TRBD2 agrees at 11 bases. CDR1 is SGHRS and CDR2 is YFSETQ in the germline V gene. The length of the CDR3 is 16 residues. J lost 1 base, V lost 3 bases, and 3 bases had no gene match. The CDR3 is CASSSSSGRSYNEQFF. DNA for the CDR3: TGCGCCAGCAGCTCCTCTAGCGGGAGGTCCTACAATGAGCAGTTCTTC.

There are a few counts of this clonotype. In DNA, the CDR3 is TGTGCTAGTGGTTTGACCGGCAATCAGCCCCAGCATTTT. As protein: CASGLTGNQPQHF. The J gene is TRBJ1-5, the V gene TRBV12-5; D is unclear. Per the germline V gene, CDR1 is LGHNT and CDR2 is FRNRAP. V was clipped by 2 bases and J by 2 bases, with 4 bases between them. This CDR3 is built from 13 residues.

This clonotype was found a few times. V gene TRBV4-3 combines with J gene TRBJ2-3, with 13 bases that match TRBD2. This CDR3 has 19 residues. In germline, CDR1 is LGHNA, CDR2 YSLEER. Trimming at V came to 0 bases and at J to 12 bases, leaving 18 bases not matched to a gene. This CDR3 reads CASSQEYGVRGLAGTPQYF. CDR3 DNA: TGCGCCAGCAGCCAAGAATACGGGGTGCGGGGACTAGCGGGAACACCCCAGTATTTT.

The J gene is TRBJ1-1, the V gene TRBV27; TRBD1 might be the D (5 bases). V was clipped by 6 bases and J by 1 base, with 9 bases between them. The CDR3 covers 13 residues. The germline V gene encodes CDR1 MNHEY and CDR2 SMNVEV (reference sequence). The DNA of the CDR3 is TGTGCCAGCAGGGGGACCCCGAACACTGAAGCTTTCTTT. This codes for CASRGTPNTEAFF.

This clonotype was seen just once. CDR3 nucleotides: TGTGCCAGTAGTTTCCTAGGGGACTCCGAGCAGTACTTC. Translating it yields CASSFLGDSEQYF. The chain couples TRBV19 to TRBJ2-7, with D tentatively TRBD2 (6 bases). The CDR3 loop spans 13 amino acids. Trimming removed 5 bases from V and 6 bases from J, with 14 bases in between. Germline lookup yields CDR1 LNHDA and CDR2 SQIVND (reference sequence).

The chain links TRBV7-6 to TRBJ2-3, with no clear D. Trimming stripped 1 base from V and 2 bases from J, with 7 bases between. This CDR3 has 14 amino acids. Germline values: CDR1 SGHVS, CDR2 FNYEAQ. Here the CDR3 DNA reads TGTGCCAGCAGCTTAGACGGCCTCACAGATACGCAGTATTTT. As protein: CASSLDGLTDTQYF.

The chain links TRBV28 to TRBJ2-2; tentatively, D is TRBD1 (6 bases). This CDR3 contains 14 residues. Trimming left V 8 bases short and J 0 bases short, with 10 bases between. Germline values: CDR1 MDHEN, CDR2 SYDVKM. CDR3 bases: TGTGCCAGCCTAGACAGGTCGAACACCGGGGAGCTGTTTTTT. Translation gives CASLDRSNTGELFF.

By its share, this clonotype is medium-sized. V and J are TRBV2 and TRBJ2-7; no clear D. Trimming left V 5 bases short and J 4 bases short, with 12 bases between. This CDR3 is 13 amino acids long. CDR1 SNHLY and CDR2 FYNNEI come from the germline V gene. The CDR3 DNA sequence: TGTGCCAGCAGTTCCACATTCCGATACGAGCAGTACTTC. Translated, it gives CASSSTFRYEQYF.

The gene calls are TRBV7-3 and TRBJ2-1; D could derive from TRBD1 or TRBD2 (5 bases each). The CDR3 has 17 amino acids. Trimming left V 2 bases short and J 2 bases short, with 16 bases between. Germline V lookup: CDR1 SGHTA, CDR2 FQGTGA. CDR3: CASSLRPRGTTYNEQFF. The CDR3 nucleotides read TGTGCCAGCAGCTTACGGCCCCGGGGCACTACCTACAATGAGCAGTTCTTC. The full variable domain, its missing parts supplied by reference TRBV7-3 and TRBJ2-1, is GAGVSQTPSNKVTEKGKYVELRCDPISGHTALYWYRQSLGQGPEFLIYFQGTGAADDSGLPNDRFFAVRPEGSVSTLKIQRTERGDSAVYLCASSLRPRGTTYNEQFFGPGTRLTVL.